Listed here are 5 T cell receptor beta chains from one sample, sequenced in a study of kidney transplant recipient with SARS-CoV-2 infection. TCRdb reprocessed the reads with MiXCR, giving one entry per CDR3 protein. The sample includes 250,000 or so distinct CDR3 sequences, 29% seen only once; the top ten take under 7.5%. Here the sequenced sample was a blood sample, taken at baseline and on day 111 from a kidney transplant recipient. Every receptor here comes from a young adult male patient who had COVID-19 and was a kidney transplant recipient. Part of the T cells may come from the graft donor.

With regard to this clonotype: This clone may be a read error of a much larger clone one base away. V usage is TRBV7-7 and J usage is TRBJ1-2; D is undetermined. The CDR3 contains 17 residues. Per germline, CDR1 SSHAT and CDR2 FNYEAQ (reference sequence). The DNA of the CDR3 is TGTGCCAGCAGCGGCAGTAATAAGTGCCGAAAGACCTATGGCCACACCTTC. Its translation is CASSGSNKCRKTYGHTF.

A remark on this clonotype: Given a much more abundant clone one base away, this may be a read error. This chain connects TRBV4-1 to TRBJ1-2; 7 bases are shared with TRBD1. In germline, CDR1 is MGHRA, CDR2 YSYEKL. CDR3 length: 14 residues. In DNA, the CDR3 is TGCGCCAGCGGCCAACCGGGACAGCCGGGGGTCTACACCTTC. This sequence encodes CASGQPGQPGVYTF.

Notes on this clonotype: This could be a read error, since a much larger clone is one nucleotide away. This chain uses TRBV19 with TRBJ2-2; D uncertain. CDR1 is LNHDA, CDR2 SQIVND, per germline (reference sequence). The V and J ends lost 3 bases and 8 bases respectively, with 10 bases between them. The CDR3 length is 13 residues. The CDR3 loop reads CASSIQTDGELFF. CDR3 nucleotide sequence: TGTGCCAGTAGTATTCAGACGGATGGGGAGCTGTTTTTT.

This clonotype was recorded at least ten times. V usage is TRBV5-1 and J usage is TRBJ2-3; TRBD2 is a possible D gene (6 bases). The CDR3 has 15 amino acids. V was cut by 2 bases and J by 0 bases, with 10 bases left in between. The germline CDR1 and CDR2 sequences are SGHRS and YFSETQ. CDR3 in amino acids: CASSFFRGSTDTQYF. In DNA form, the CDR3 reads TGCGCCAGCAGCTTCTTCCGGGGGAGCACAGATACGCAGTATTTT.

A word on this clonotype: This sequence may be a read error, since a much larger clone differs from it by one base. The CDR3 carries no conserved terminal phenylalanine or tryptophan, so it likely arises from a read error. V and J are TRBV28 and TRBJ2-5; D not certain. Germline V gives CDR1 MDHEN, CDR2 SYDVKM. The CDR3 is 16 amino acids. V was shortened by 1 base and J by 4 bases, with 16 bases between the two germline ends. In DNA form, the CDR3 reads TGTGCCAGCAGTTTATCTCTGGGATCGGGTCTAGAGACCCAGTACCTC. Protein product: CASSLSLGSGLETQYL.